This TCR beta chain appears in the sequencing data of a study of shared clonotypes between healthy human individuals (dated by TCRdb to between 2020 and 2021). Regarding the complete study: The cohort included three men and two women between 18 and 49 years of age. For each donor, CD4 naive and CD4 memory were each run on three plates, CD8 naive on two plates, and CD8 memory on one plate. To estimate repertoire size and how much clonotype sharing occurs between individuals, the study deeply sequenced the blood TCR repertoires of several healthy adults. To increase sequencing depth and limit assay-specific biases, TCR repertoire library preparation and sequencing were carried out by different laboratories using diverse techniques. Per donor, leukapheresis produced somewhere between about 0.9 and 9 billion PBMCs.

Ends trimmed: V by 7 bases, J by 7 bases; bases unmatched to a gene: 14. CDR1 MNHNS and CDR2 SASEGT are derived from the germline V gene. The cysteine opens and the phenylalanine closes a CDR3 of 15 amino acids. The entry retains the CDR3 DNA only, 45 bases that are in frame from base 1. About this clone: Its recognized antigen is unknown. No qualities accompany the bases; no much larger clone lies one base away.

Using the deep immunoSEQ assay, TCR CDR3 regions were amplified from genomic DNA by multiplex PCR. Genomic DNA extracted from each cell subset was distributed evenly over all wells of several immunoSEQ 96-well plates, and each plate served as one replicate. Each replicate PCR for sorted subsets received 200 ng genomic DNA, equal to 28,000 or so T cell genomes. The purified libraries were quantified using a Qubit 3.0 fluorometer, sized with a Bioanalyzer 2100, and then quantified again using the KAPA Library Quantification kit. Every immunoSEQ 96-well plate was sequenced on a separate single-read 150-cycle Illumina NextSeq 550 flow cell. In the original analysis: Because the immunoSEQ output included only junctional sequences and no quality scores, the filtering could not be the same as the filtering used for full-length reads. Sequences were annotated with PyIR, a Python wrapper for IgBLAST v1.9, using IMGT germline references to assign V/J genes and CDR3. Any read was removed if the V/J assignment was weak (E-value above 1e-6), the CDR3 was missing, or the read contained stop codons, out-of-frame junctions, or ambiguous translated residues. V3J clonotypes were defined as sequences sharing an identical inferred V gene, J gene, and CDR3 amino acid sequence. Percentage overlap between repertoires was calculated by dividing the number of shared unique clonotypes by the size of the smaller repertoire. Three approaches were used to assess repertoire richness: RTK rarefaction, the Chao1 estimator, and Recon v2.1 estimates of unobserved clonotypes. OLGA was used to compute generation probabilities for all TCRbeta clonotypes that the gDNA method yielded from a few donors. TCRdb obtained this table from immuneACCESS and retained in-frame rearrangements with V and J assigned. These tables miss some clones; where compared with another copy, unresolved V genes account for less than half of the shortfall, and the remainder is unexplained. V, J and clone size are those of that table, while D and trimming were read from the DNA. The sample table lists millions of clones, more than 80% of them with a count of one. 0.14% of the sample lies in the top ten.

Healthy HIV-negative adults with no recently reported acute infections or vaccinations were included as donors. Every donor was a Caucasian adult residing in Nashville, Tennessee, USA. CD4+ T cells were enriched by magnetic negative selection, after which naive cells were positively selected on CD45RA and the negative fraction was taken as the memory subset. Blood was obtained by leukapheresis, after which PBMCs were separated by Ficoll-Histopaque density gradient centrifugation and cryopreserved in liquid nitrogen vapor phase. Purity and quantity of every magnetically sorted T cell population were checked by analytical flow cytometry. Each sorted fraction had its genomic DNA isolated and then quantified by UV absorbance on a Nanodrop 2000c. Points the paper makes about the study in general: Naive subsets generally had larger estimated clonotype richness than memory subsets. Incomplete sequencing was indicated by rarefaction of sorted-subset datasets, despite the large sequencing depth. Based on pairwise subsampling, the degree of clonotype sharing among donors was expected to be affected by sequencing depth. Sharing across a few donors was observed for approximately 5% of naive CD4, 3% to 3.5% of naive CD8, 2.3% of memory CD4, and about 0.4% of memory CD8 clonotypes. Sampling was limited to blood, and TCR repertoires in tissue likely differ from TCR repertoires in blood. Clonotypes shared by all four sorted-subset donors showed higher generation probabilities than non-shared clonotypes. The genetic and exposure-history diversity represented was limited by the small number of donors.

The sample comprised naive CD4+ T cells sorted from blood. The cell subset or site label here, explained by the study, means: CD45RA+ positively selected. The chain is encoded by TRBV6-1 joined to TRBJ1-2; the central 8 bases match TRBD1. The receptor was isolated from a young man in good health. The CDR3 in this case is CASKSIQGEGGGYTF. The nucleotide sequence reads as follows: TGTGCCAGCAAATCCATACAGGGGGAAGGAGGTGGCTACACCTTC.